Listed below are T cell receptor beta chains from one sample, sequenced in a study of blood T cell repertoires in COVID-19. Only in-frame clones appear in the TCRdb table, and some are missing; sequencing was by immunoSEQ multiplex PCR. The sample contains 430,000 or so clones, 70% to 90% of which appear only once. Sequencing input: PBMCs or T cells enriched from blood (not recorded which). The receptor source for this set is a woman aged 18-35 years who had been exposed to COVID-19. Both conserved end residues are part of each CDR3. D genes are given only for firm matches. Some rows mark clone size as missing; the rest say once, few, many or name a class of expanded clone.

D: TRBD1
V: TRBV5-6
J: TRBJ2-2
size: NA
DNA: TGTGCCAGCAGCGAGGGGACAGGGGTCGCCGGGGAGCTGTTTTTT
CDR3: CASSEGTGVAGELFF

D: TRBD2
V: TRBV19
J: TRBJ2-1
size: NA
DNA: TGTGCCAGTAAACTAGCGGGGGACAATGAGCAGTTCTTC
CDR3: CASKLAGDNEQFF

D: TRBD2
V: TRBV28
J: TRBJ2-3
size: once
DNA: TGTGCCAGCAGATTAGCGGGAGGCACAGATACGCAGTATTTT
CDR3: CASRLAGGTDTQYF

D: TRBD1
V: TRBV6-2/TRBV6-3
J: TRBJ2-5
size: NA
DNA: TGTGCCAGCAGTTACCGCCGGGACAGGGGGCCGGAGACCCAGTACTTC
CDR3: CASSYRRDRGPETQYF

D: NA
V: TRBV15
J: TRBJ1-5
size: NA
DNA: TGTGCCACCAGCAGAGGCGGGGGGGATCAGCCCCAGCATTTT
CDR3: CATSRGGGDQPQHF

D: NA
V: TRBV19
J: TRBJ1-5
size: NA
DNA: TGTGCCAGTAGTACTAGAGGCAATCAGCCCCAGCATTTT
CDR3: CASSTRGNQPQHF

D: NA
V: TRBV7-2
J: TRBJ2-1
size: NA
DNA: TGTGCCAGCAGCTTAGAGGTTTTGGCTAGGGGGAACTACAATGAGCAGTTCTTC
CDR3: CASSLEVLARGNYNEQFF

D: NA
V: TRBV6-4
J: TRBJ2-1
size: NA
DNA: TGTGCCAGCAGCGGTTCCCTTCACCGGGACTTCGAAAATGAGCAGTTCTTC
CDR3: CASSGSLHRDFENEQFF

D: NA
V: TRBV13
J: TRBJ2-2
size: NA
DNA: TGTGCCAGCAGCCTCGGCGGGCACGGCGGGGAGCTGTTTTTT
CDR3: CASSLGGHGGELFF

D: NA
V: TRBV29-1
J: TRBJ2-3
size: NA
DNA: TGCAGCGTTGAACTAGGTACCCCAGATACGCAGTATTTT
CDR3: CSVELGTPDTQYF

D: NA
V: TRBV7-9
J: TRBJ2-7
size: NA
DNA: TGTGCCAGCAGCCCCACTCAGGAGGCACGGTACGAGCAGTACTTC
CDR3: CASSPTQEARYEQYF

D: TRBD2
V: TRBV6-1
J: TRBJ2-3
size: NA
DNA: TGTGCCAGCAGTGCCGGGACTAGCGGGGGGTTCGATACGCAGTATTTT
CDR3: CASSAGTSGGFDTQYF

D: NA
V: TRBV7-8
J: TRBJ1-3
size: NA
DNA: TGTGCCAGCAGCTTCGGGGGGACTTCTGGAAACACCATATATTTT
CDR3: CASSFGGTSGNTIYF

D: NA
V: TRBV3-1/TRBV3-2
J: TRBJ1-5
size: NA
DNA: TGTGCCAGCAGCCAGGGGGCAGTCCAGCCCCAGCATTTT
CDR3: CASSQGAVQPQHF

D: NA
V: TRBV4-1
J: TRBJ1-1
size: NA
DNA: TGCGCCAGCAGCCCCCCAGTTAGGGGGAACACTGAAGCTTTCTTT
CDR3: CASSPPVRGNTEAFF

D: NA
V: TRBV7-8
J: TRBJ1-1
size: NA
DNA: TGTGCCAGCAGCTCCGGAGGGCAGGGAAAAGCTTTCTTT
CDR3: CASSSGGQGKAFF

D: TRBD2
V: TRBV2
J: TRBJ2-1
size: NA
DNA: TGTGCCAGCAGTGATGAGAGTAGCGGGAGATCAGGGGAGCAGTTCTTC
CDR3: CASSDESSGRSGEQFF

D: TRBD1
V: TRBV7-8
J: TRBJ2-7
size: NA
DNA: TGTGCCAGCAGTCGCCGGGACAGGGTCCACGAGCAGTACTTC
CDR3: CASSRRDRVHEQYF

D: TRBD2
V: TRBV18
J: TRBJ2-3
size: NA
DNA: TGTGCCAGCTCACCTCTGGCGGGAGGGCCTGGCACAGATACGCAGTATTTT
CDR3: CASSPLAGGPGTDTQYF

D: NA
V: TRBV5-1
J: TRBJ2-5
size: NA
DNA: TGCGCCAGCAGCGAACAAGGGTCAGGGAGGGGGGAGACCCAGTACTTC
CDR3: CASSEQGSGRGETQYF

D: NA
V: TRBV19
J: TRBJ2-4
size: NA
DNA: TGTGCCAGTAGTATGGGAGCGGGCGGGGCCAAAAACATTCAGTACTTC
CDR3: CASSMGAGGAKNIQYF

D: TRBD1
V: TRBV9
J: TRBJ1-3
size: NA
DNA: TGTGCCAGCAGCTCATTACAGGGGACTGGAAACACCATATATTTT
CDR3: CASSSLQGTGNTIYF

D: NA
V: TRBV28
J: TRBJ1-5
size: NA
DNA: TGTGCCAGCAGTGGATGGGGCCAGCCCCAGCATTTT
CDR3: CASSGWGQPQHF

D: TRBD1
V: TRBV27
J: TRBJ1-1
size: NA
DNA: TGTGCCAGCAGTTTACCTACAGGGGGGGTGAACACTGAAGCTTTCTTT
CDR3: CASSLPTGGVNTEAFF

D: NA
V: TRBV5-1
J: TRBJ1-6
size: NA
DNA: TGCGCCAGCAGCTTGGAAACGGGGGGCGGATCACCCCTCCACTTT
CDR3: CASSLETGGGSPLHF

D: TRBD1
V: TRBV4-3
J: TRBJ1-1
size: NA
DNA: TGCGCCAGCAGCCAAGATAGGTCAGGGGGGCCCACTGAAGCTTTCTTT
CDR3: CASSQDRSGGPTEAFF

D: TRBD1
V: TRBV28
J: TRBJ1-5
size: few
DNA: TGTGCCAGCAGGCCCGGGACAGGGCGGTGGAGCAATCAGCCCCAGCATTTT
CDR3: CASRPGTGRWSNQPQHF

D: NA
V: TRBV29-1
J: TRBJ1-1
size: NA
DNA: TGCAGCGTTGATACAGGGTGGGTCACTGAAGCTTTCTTT
CDR3: CSVDTGWVTEAFF

D: NA
V: TRBV27
J: TRBJ2-1
size: NA
DNA: TGTGCCAGCAGTTTATCTAGCAGCAATGAGCAGTTCTTC
CDR3: CASSLSSSNEQFF

D: TRBD2
V: TRBV7-9
J: TRBJ2-1
size: NA
DNA: TGTGCCAGCAGCTTAGAGGGACTAGGGTCGACTGAGCAGTTCTTC
CDR3: CASSLEGLGSTEQFF

D: TRBD1
V: TRBV6-1
J: TRBJ2-4
size: NA
DNA: TGTGCCAGCAGTGGGGAACGGGGACAGGGGGCCTTACTAGCCAAAAACATTCAGTACTTC
CDR3: CASSGERGQGALLAKNIQYF

D: NA
V: TRBV6-5
J: TRBJ2-7
size: NA
DNA: TGTGCCAGCAGGAACCCCGGGCGGGACCTTTACTTC
CDR3: CASRNPGRDLYF

D: TRBD2
V: TRBV5-4
J: TRBJ2-5
size: NA
DNA: TGTGCCAGCAGCTTTGCTAGCGGGAGGGCCGTCCGAGAGACCCAGTACTTC
CDR3: CASSFASGRAVRETQYF

D: TRBD2
V: TRBV2
J: TRBJ2-1
size: NA
DNA: TGTGCCAGCAGTGAGGGTCTAGCGGCCTACAATGAGCAGTTCTTC
CDR3: CASSEGLAAYNEQFF

D: TRBD2
V: TRBV5-4
J: TRBJ2-1
size: NA
DNA: TGTGCCAGCAGCTTGGGTAGCGGGGGGTTCAATGAGCAGTTCTTC
CDR3: CASSLGSGGFNEQFF